Following are 27 T cell receptor beta chains from one sample sequenced in a study of cytomegalovirus exposure and HLA in healthy donors. This PCR relied on a set of 60 Vbeta primers and 13 Jbeta primers. Libraries were prepared by immunoSEQ multiplex PCR; TCRdb keeps only in-frame clonotypes and omits some of them. The sample records approximately 260,000 clones, roughly 91% being singletons. The sequenced sample was PBMCs. Receptors originate from a girl aged 2 to 9 in good health and CMV-seronegative.

This clone came up once. J is TRBJ2-5 and V is TRBV29-1, with 13 positions matching TRBD2. Unmatched junction bases numbered 8, after V lost 5 bases and J lost 5 bases. The CDR3 is 15 residues long. Per the germline V gene, CDR1 is SQVTM and CDR2 is ANQGSEA. The DNA for the CDR3 is TGCAGCGTTTACACTAGCGGGAGGGTGGGTGAGACCCAGTACTTC. It encodes CSVYTSGRVGETQYF.

A note on this clone: Other DNA sequences from this sample encode an identical CDR3 as well. The chain combines TRBV6-6 with TRBJ2-7; 9 nucleotides line up with TRBD1. Germline V gene lookup returns CDR1 MNHNY and CDR2 SVGAGI (reference sequence). Trimming cost V 0 bases and J 1 base; bases outside gene matches: 1. The CDR3 has 15 amino acids. The CDR3 loop is CASSYSTGGSYEQYF. CDR3 nucleotides: TGTGCCAGCAGTTACTCGACAGGGGGTTCCTACGAGCAGTACTTC.

The chain has TRBV10-3 and TRBJ2-5, with D unclear. This CDR3 region has 12 residues. Trimming left V 3 bases short and J 4 bases short, with 6 bases between. Germline CDR1 is ENHRY and CDR2 is SYGVKD. The CDR3 DNA is TGTGCCATCAGTGATGGCCGAGAGACCCAGTACTTC. Amino acid sequence: CAISDGRETQYF.

The V gene is TRBV19, the J gene TRBJ2-7; 11 nucleotides line up with TRBD1. Germline V gene sequence: CDR1 LNHDA, CDR2 SQIVND (reference sequence). After removal of 4 bases from V and 2 bases from J, the junction contained 7 bases not matched to a gene. The CDR3 length is 16 residues. The CDR3 sequence is CASSKGGTGGAYEQYF. In DNA form, the CDR3 reads TGTGCCAGTAGTAAAGGCGGGACAGGGGGTGCCTACGAGCAGTACTTC.

The chain is built from TRBV18 and TRBJ2-7; no firm D call. Trimming took 0 bases from V and 5 from J, leaving 11 bases between them. Germline loops: CDR1 KGHSH, CDR2 LQKENI. CDR3 length: 14 residues. In nucleotides, the CDR3 is TGTGCCAGCTCACCACCGCGGCAGTCCCACGAGCAGTACTTC. Its translation is CASSPPRQSHEQYF.

The chain is built from TRBV5-1 and TRBJ2-3; 10 bases line up with TRBD1. Germline V lookup: CDR1 SGHRS, CDR2 YFSETQ. The CDR3 sequence is 19 residues long. The V segment lost 0 bases and the J segment 0 bases; nucleotides outside the gene matches: 10. Written as DNA, the CDR3 is TGCGCCAGCAGCTTGGGGCGGACAGGGGGGACGCCTAGCACAGATACGCAGTATTTT. This sequence encodes CASSLGRTGGTPSTDTQYF.

The rearrangement uses TRBV2 and TRBJ1-1; perhaps TRBD1 as D (5 bases). V lost 6 bases and J 5 bases, leaving 13 bases between the germline ends. Germline V lookup: CDR1 SNHLY, CDR2 FYNNEI. CDR3 length: 13 residues. This chain's CDR3 is CASRRDSGTEAFF. Here the CDR3 DNA reads TGTGCCAGCAGGAGAGACAGTGGGACTGAAGCTTTCTTT.

Here the CDR3 reads CASSFRGRAGGYTF. The DNA for the CDR3 is TGTGCCAGCAGTTTCCGAGGCAGGGCGGGGGGCTACACCTTC. The V call is TRBV28, the J call TRBJ1-2, with TRBD1 as a possible D gene (5 bases). This CDR3 has 14 residues. Germline V lookup: CDR1 MDHEN, CDR2 SYDVKM. V lost 3 bases to trimming and J lost 8 bases, with 16 bases between them.

This clone has only one observation. The chain carries TRBV7-9 and TRBJ2-6; a possible D gene is TRBD1 (5 bases). The CDR3 spans 14 residues. The germline V gene encodes CDR1 SEHNR and CDR2 FQNEAQ (reference sequence). The germline V and J ends were trimmed by 1 base and 4 bases, with 5 bases remaining between them. The CDR3 nucleotides read TGTGCCAGCAGCTTAGGGACAGGGGCCAACGTCCTGACTTTC. Translation gives CASSLGTGANVLTF.

This clone has just a few counts. V gene TRBV4-1 combines with J gene TRBJ2-5, with D perhaps matching TRBD2 (6 bases). The CDR3 is 15 amino acids. The V gene lost 0 bases and the J gene lost 3 bases, with 11 bases spanning the gap. CDR1 and CDR2 (germline): MGHRA, YSYEKL. The CDR3 DNA follows: TGCGCCAGCAGCCAAGACCGTACGGGGGAAGAGACCCAGTACTTC. It yields the protein CASSQDRTGEETQYF.

The chain employs TRBV5-6 and TRBJ2-7; no clear D. In germline, CDR1 is SGHDT, CDR2 YYEEEE. Trimming pared 1 base from V and 4 bases from J, leaving 6 bases between. This CDR3 has 12 amino acids. DNA of the CDR3: TGTGCCAGCAGCTTGAGTACTTACGAGCAGTACTTC. It yields the protein CASSLSTYEQYF.

The J gene is TRBJ1-1, the V gene TRBV27, with 8 positions matching TRBD1. The CDR3 has 15 amino acids. Germline CDR1 reads MNHEY; CDR2 reads SMNVEV (reference sequence). Trimming at V came to 2 bases and at J to 6 bases, leaving 8 bases not matched to a gene. This chain's CDR3 is CASSLKAAGGAEAFF. CDR3 nucleotide sequence: TGTGCCAGCAGTTTAAAGGCGGCAGGGGGCGCTGAAGCTTTCTTT.

This clone was detected once. The chain recombines TRBV19 with TRBJ2-1; the D gene is possibly TRBD1 (5 bases). From germline, CDR1 is LNHDA and CDR2 SQIVND (reference sequence). This CDR3 region has 14 residues. V was pared by 10 bases and J by 0 bases, with 13 bases between. The CDR3 is CATSLTGSYNEQFF. DNA of the CDR3: TGTGCCACCTCACTTACAGGCTCCTACAATGAGCAGTTCTTC. Based on the CDR3 plus reference TRBV19 and TRBJ2-1, the full variable domain is DGGITQSPKYLFRKEGQNVTLSCEQNLNHDAMYWYRQDPGQGLRLIYYSQIVNDFQKGDIAEGYSVSREKKESFPLTVTSAQKNPTAFYLCATSLTGSYNEQFFGPGTRLTVL.

The chain couples TRBV7-8 to TRBJ2-1, with D possibly TRBD1 on 6 matching bases. The CDR3 covers 13 residues. The V end was cut by 2 bases, the J end by 9 bases, with 11 bases between. Germline CDR1 reads SGHVS; CDR2 reads FQNEAQ. CDR3 loop: CASSLLPTGEQFF. The CDR3 nucleotides are TGTGCCAGCAGCTTACTGCCGACAGGTGAGCAGTTCTTC.

The chain has TRBV10-1 and TRBJ2-2; D possibly corresponds to TRBD1 (5 bases). V lost 6 bases and J lost 0, with 14 bases in between. The CDR3 has 16 amino acids. The germline V gene encodes CDR1 WNHNN and CDR2 SYGVQD (reference sequence). The CDR3 sequence is CASSSTGSPNTGELFF. The DNA for the CDR3 is TGCGCCAGCAGCTCCACAGGTAGCCCGAACACCGGGGAGCTGTTTTTT.

The chain is built from TRBV19 and TRBJ1-5; D gene ambiguous. Germline-derived CDR1 and CDR2 are LNHDA and SQIVND (reference sequence). The CDR3 is 12 residues long. Trimming removed 8 bases at V and 0 bases at J, with 5 bases between. The CDR3 sequence: CASEYSNQPQHF. The CDR3, as DNA: TGTGCCAGTGAGTATAGCAATCAGCCCCAGCATTTT.

This rearrangement joins TRBV15 to TRBJ2-7; 8 bases are a match to TRBD1. The CDR3 extends over 15 amino acids. V lost 3 bases to trimming and J lost 6 bases; unmatched junction nucleotides: 10. Germline V lookup: CDR1 LNHNV, CDR2 YYDKDF (reference sequence). The CDR3 region is CATSSERQGIAEQYF. CDR3 nucleotide sequence: TGTGCCACCAGCAGCGAGAGACAGGGGATCGCCGAGCAGTACTTC.

In this sample, this clone turned up a few times. The rearrangement joins TRBV9 to TRBJ2-3, with 7 positions matching TRBD2. The CDR3 length is 15 residues. Per the germline V gene, CDR1 is SGDLS and CDR2 is YYNGEE. With V trimmed by 0 bases and J by 4 bases, 5 bases remained unmatched. This CDR3 is CASSVEGAGPDTQYF. The CDR3 DNA is TGTGCCAGCAGCGTAGAAGGAGCGGGGCCAGATACGCAGTATTTT.

The CDR3 sequence is CASGPGTLPGNTIYF. DNA for the CDR3: TGTGCTAGTGGTCCAGGGACACTGCCTGGAAACACCATATATTTT. The chain carries TRBV12-5 and TRBJ1-3; tentatively, D is TRBD1 (6 bases). CDR1 is LGHNT, CDR2 FRNRAP, per germline. Trimming removed 5 bases from V and 2 bases from J, with 13 bases in between. CDR3 length equals 15 residues.

CDR3 nucleotides: TGCGCCAGCAGCCAAGCCCACGGGAGCAATCAGCCCCAGCATTTT. Amino acids: CASSQAHGSNQPQHF. The chain has TRBV4-1 and TRBJ1-5; D is undetermined. Germline V gives CDR1 MGHRA, CDR2 YSYEKL. V lost 1 base and J 1 base, leaving 8 bases between the germline ends. There are 15 residues in the CDR3.

This clone was recorded only once. The rearrangement links TRBV5-1 to TRBJ2-5; 7 bases agree with TRBD1. Germline CDR1 reads SGHRS; CDR2 reads YFSETQ. There are 13 residues in the CDR3. J was trimmed by 5 bases and V by 5 bases; bases with no gene match: 6. In DNA form, the CDR3 reads TGCGCCAGCAGGATGACAGGGTGGGAGACCCAGTACTTC. It is translated as CASRMTGWETQYF.

V gene TRBV27 combines with J gene TRBJ1-6; 10 positions agree with TRBD1. CDR1 MNHEY and CDR2 SMNVEV come from the germline V gene (reference sequence). The CDR3 runs to 15 residues. Germline trimming cut 6 bases from V and 9 bases from J; bases unmatched to any gene: 8. The CDR3 spells CASRAAGTGVSPLHF. The CDR3 DNA follows: TGTGCCAGCAGAGCTGCCGGGACAGGGGTTTCACCCCTCCACTTT.

This clone is a singleton in its sample. CDR3 DNA: TGCAGCGTTGGTGGGGGCGGCGAGCAGTACTTC. Its translation: CSVGGGGEQYF. The chain has TRBV29-1 and TRBJ2-7, with D perhaps TRBD1 (6 bases). Trimming removed 4 bases from V and 6 bases from J, with 10 bases in between. The CDR3 sequence is 11 residues long. The germline CDR1 and CDR2 sequences are SQVTM and ANQGSEA.

This chain uses TRBV7-2 with TRBJ2-3; perhaps TRBD1 as D (5 bases). The CDR3 sequence is 16 residues long. Germline CDR1 is SGHTA and CDR2 is FQGNSA. V gave up 5 bases and J gave up 6 bases, with 21 bases separating them. This CDR3 is CASSLVGLLIDDTQYF. DNA for the CDR3: TGTGCCAGCAGCCTAGTGGGGCTGCTAATCGACGATACGCAGTATTTT.

This chain joins TRBV6-5 and TRBJ2-5, with D maybe TRBD2 (6 bases). Trimming took off 3 bases at V and 1 base at J, with 15 bases between the two ends. In germline, CDR1 is MNHEY, CDR2 SVGAGI. CDR3 length: 16 residues. For the CDR3, the DNA is TGTGCCAGCAGTTATTCCCTTTGGCGGGGCCAAGAGACCCAGTACTTC. Translation: CASSYSLWRGQETQYF.

This chain links TRBV2 with TRBJ1-3; D is ambiguous. CDR1 and CDR2 (germline): SNHLY, FYNNEI. The CDR3 is made up of 15 amino acids. The V gene lost 7 bases and the J gene lost 6 bases, with 19 bases spanning the gap. DNA for the CDR3: TGTGCCAGCATTCGAGTCAGGTGGATTGAAAACACCATATATTTT. It specifies CASIRVRWIENTIYF.

This chain joins TRBV5-1 and TRBJ2-1, with TRBD1 identical over 10 bases. Germline loops: CDR1 SGHRS, CDR2 YFSETQ. V was clipped by 0 bases and J by 9 bases; unmatched bases: 0. This CDR3 spans 13 amino acids. Here the CDR3 reads CASSLGTGGEQFF. Here the CDR3 DNA reads TGCGCCAGCAGCTTGGGGACAGGGGGTGAGCAGTTCTTC.